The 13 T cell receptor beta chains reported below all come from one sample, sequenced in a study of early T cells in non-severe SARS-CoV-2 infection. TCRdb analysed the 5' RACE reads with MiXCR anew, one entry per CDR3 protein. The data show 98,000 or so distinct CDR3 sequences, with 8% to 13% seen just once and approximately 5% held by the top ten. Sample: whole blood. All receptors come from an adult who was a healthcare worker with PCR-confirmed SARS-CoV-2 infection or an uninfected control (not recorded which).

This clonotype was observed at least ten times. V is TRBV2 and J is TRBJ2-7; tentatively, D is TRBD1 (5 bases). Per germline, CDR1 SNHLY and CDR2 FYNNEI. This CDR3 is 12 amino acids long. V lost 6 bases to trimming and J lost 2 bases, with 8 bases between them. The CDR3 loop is CASRAGTYEQYF. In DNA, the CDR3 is TGTGCCAGCAGAGCAGGGACCTACGAGCAGTACTTC.

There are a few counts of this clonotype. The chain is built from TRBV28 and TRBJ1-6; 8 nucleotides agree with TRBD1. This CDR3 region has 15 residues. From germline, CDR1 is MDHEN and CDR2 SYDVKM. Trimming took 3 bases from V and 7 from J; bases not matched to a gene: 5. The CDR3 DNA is TGTGCCAGCAGTTTCCAGGGGGCCGGGAATTCACCCCTCCACTTT. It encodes CASSFQGAGNSPLHF.

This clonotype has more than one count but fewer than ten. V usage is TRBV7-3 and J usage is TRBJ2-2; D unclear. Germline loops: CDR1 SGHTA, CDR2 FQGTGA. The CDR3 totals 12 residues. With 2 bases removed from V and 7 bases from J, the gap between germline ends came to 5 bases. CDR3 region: CASSLGHGELFF. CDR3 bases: TGTGCCAGCAGCTTAGGTCACGGGGAGCTGTTTTTT.

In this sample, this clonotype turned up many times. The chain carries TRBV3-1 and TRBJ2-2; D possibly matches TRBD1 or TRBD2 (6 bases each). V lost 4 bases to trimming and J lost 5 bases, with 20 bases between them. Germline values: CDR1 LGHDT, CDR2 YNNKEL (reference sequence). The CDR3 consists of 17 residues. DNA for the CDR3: TGTGCCAGCAGCCGGCAATTCGGGGGCGGTGGTACCGGGGAGCTGTTTTTT. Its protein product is CASSRQFGGGGTGELFF. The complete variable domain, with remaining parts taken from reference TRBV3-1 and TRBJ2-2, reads DTAVSQTPKYLVTQMGNDKSIKCEQNLGHDTMYWYKQDSKKFLKIMFSYNNKELIINETVPNRFSPKSPDKAHLNLHINSLELGDSAVYFCASSRQFGGGGTGELFFGEGSRLTVL.

The CDR3 DNA is TGTGCCATCAGACGCGGACAGGGGGCCACTGAAGCTTTCTTT. This encodes CAIRRGQGATEAFF. This chain connects TRBV10-3 to TRBJ1-1, with 11 bases aligning to TRBD1. In germline, CDR1 is ENHRY, CDR2 SYGVKD. V shed 6 bases and J 4 bases; nucleotides not matched to a gene: 4. CDR3 length equals 14 residues.

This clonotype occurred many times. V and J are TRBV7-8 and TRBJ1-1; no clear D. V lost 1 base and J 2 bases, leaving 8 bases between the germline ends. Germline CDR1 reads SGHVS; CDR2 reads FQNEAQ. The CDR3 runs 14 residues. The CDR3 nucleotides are TGTGCCAGCAGCTTAGTGGCAGGCAACACTGAAGCTTTCTTT. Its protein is CASSLVAGNTEAFF. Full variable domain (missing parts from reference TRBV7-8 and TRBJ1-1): GAGVSQSPRYKVAKRGQDVALRCDPISGHVSLFWYQQALGQGPEFLTYFQNEAQLDKSGLPSDRFFAERPEGSVSTLKIQRTQQEDSAVYLCASSLVAGNTEAFFGQGTRLTVV.

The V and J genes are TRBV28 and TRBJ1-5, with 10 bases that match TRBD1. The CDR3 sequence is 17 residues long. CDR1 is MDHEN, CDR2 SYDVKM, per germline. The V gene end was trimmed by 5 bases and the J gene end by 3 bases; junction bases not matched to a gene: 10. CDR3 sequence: CASSLDDRGLVNQPQHF. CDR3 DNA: TGTGCCAGCAGTCTGGATGACAGGGGGCTGGTCAATCAGCCCCAGCATTTT.

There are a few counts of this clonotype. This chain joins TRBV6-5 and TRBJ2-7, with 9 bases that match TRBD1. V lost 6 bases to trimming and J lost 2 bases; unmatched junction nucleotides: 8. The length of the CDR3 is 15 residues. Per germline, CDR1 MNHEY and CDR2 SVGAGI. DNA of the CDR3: TGTGCCAGCAGATTGACAGGGGGGAGCACCTACGAGCAGTACTTC. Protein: CASRLTGGSTYEQYF.

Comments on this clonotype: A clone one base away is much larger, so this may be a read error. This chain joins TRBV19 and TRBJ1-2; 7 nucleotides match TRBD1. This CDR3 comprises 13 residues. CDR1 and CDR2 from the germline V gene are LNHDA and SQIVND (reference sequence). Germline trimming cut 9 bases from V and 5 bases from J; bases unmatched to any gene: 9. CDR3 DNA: TGTGCCAGAAGTTTGGGACAGCTGTATGGCTACACCTTC. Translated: CARSLGQLYGYTF.

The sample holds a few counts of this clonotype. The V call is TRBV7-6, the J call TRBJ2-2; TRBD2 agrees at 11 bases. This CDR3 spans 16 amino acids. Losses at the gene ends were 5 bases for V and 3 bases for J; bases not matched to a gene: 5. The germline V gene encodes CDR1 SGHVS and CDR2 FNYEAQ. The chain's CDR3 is CASSGALAGDTGELFF. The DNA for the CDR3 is TGTGCCAGCAGCGGGGCACTAGCGGGAGACACCGGGGAGCTGTTTTTT.

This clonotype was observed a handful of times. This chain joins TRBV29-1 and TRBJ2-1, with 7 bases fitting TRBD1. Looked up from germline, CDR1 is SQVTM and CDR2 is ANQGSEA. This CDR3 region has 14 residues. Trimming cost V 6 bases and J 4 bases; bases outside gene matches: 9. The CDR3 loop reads CSVQGPIAYNEQFF. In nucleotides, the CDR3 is TGCAGCGTACAGGGGCCGATTGCGTACAATGAGCAGTTCTTC.

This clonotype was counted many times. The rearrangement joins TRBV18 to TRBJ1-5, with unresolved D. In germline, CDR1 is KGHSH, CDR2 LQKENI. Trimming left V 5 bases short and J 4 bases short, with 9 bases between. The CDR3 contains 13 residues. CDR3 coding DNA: TGTGCCAGCTCAGACACCCGGAATCAGCCCCAGCATTTT. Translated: CASSDTRNQPQHF.

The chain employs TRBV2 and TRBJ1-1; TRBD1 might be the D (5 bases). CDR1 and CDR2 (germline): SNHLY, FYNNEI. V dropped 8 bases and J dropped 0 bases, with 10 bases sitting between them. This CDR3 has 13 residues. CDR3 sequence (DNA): TGTGCCAGCCAGGGCAGCATGAACACTGAAGCTTTCTTT. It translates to CASQGSMNTEAFF.